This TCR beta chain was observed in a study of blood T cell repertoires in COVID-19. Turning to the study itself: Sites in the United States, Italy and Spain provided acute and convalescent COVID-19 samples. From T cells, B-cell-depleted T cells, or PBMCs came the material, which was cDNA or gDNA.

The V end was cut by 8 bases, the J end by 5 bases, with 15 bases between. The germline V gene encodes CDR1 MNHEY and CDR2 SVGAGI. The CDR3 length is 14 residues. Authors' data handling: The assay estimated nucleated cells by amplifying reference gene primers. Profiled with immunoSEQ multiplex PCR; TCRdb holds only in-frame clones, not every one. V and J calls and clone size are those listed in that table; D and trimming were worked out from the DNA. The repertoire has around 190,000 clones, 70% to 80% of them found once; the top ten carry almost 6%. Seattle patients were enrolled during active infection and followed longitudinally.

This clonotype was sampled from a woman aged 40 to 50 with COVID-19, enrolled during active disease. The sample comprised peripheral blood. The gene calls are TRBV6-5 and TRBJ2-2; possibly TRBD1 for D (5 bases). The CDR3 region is CASDSTGVTGELFF. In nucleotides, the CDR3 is TGTGCCAGCGACTCTACAGGTGTTACCGGGGAGCTGTTTTTT.